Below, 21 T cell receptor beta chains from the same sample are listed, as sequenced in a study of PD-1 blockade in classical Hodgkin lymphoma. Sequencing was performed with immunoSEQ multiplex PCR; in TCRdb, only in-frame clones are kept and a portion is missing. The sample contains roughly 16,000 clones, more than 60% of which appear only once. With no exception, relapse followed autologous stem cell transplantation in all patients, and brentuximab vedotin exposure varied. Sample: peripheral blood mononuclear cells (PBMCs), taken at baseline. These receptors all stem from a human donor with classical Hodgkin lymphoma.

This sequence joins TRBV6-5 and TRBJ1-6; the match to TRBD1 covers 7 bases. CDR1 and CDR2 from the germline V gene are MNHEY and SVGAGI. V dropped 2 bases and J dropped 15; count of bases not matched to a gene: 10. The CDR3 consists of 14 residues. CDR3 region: CASSYGGTVSRLHF. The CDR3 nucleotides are TGTGCCAGCAGTTACGGAGGGACAGTTTCTCGCCTCCACTTT.

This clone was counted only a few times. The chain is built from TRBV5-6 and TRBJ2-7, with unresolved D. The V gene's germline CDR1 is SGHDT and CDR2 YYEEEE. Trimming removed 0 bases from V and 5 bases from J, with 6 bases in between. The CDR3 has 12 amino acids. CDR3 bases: TGTGCCAGCAGCTTGGACCCTGACGAGCAGTACTTC. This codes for CASSLDPDEQYF.

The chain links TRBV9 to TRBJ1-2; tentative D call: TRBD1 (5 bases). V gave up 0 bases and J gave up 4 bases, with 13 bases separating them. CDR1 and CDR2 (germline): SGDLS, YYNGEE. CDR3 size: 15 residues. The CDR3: CASSVGDTGPYGYTF. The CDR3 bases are TGTGCCAGCAGCGTAGGGGATACAGGTCCCTATGGCTACACCTTC.

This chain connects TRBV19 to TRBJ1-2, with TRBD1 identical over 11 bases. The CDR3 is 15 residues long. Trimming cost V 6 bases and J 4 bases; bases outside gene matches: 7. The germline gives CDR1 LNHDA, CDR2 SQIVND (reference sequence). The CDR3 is CASRESDRGLYGYTF. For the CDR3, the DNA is TGTGCCAGTAGGGAATCGGACAGGGGGCTCTATGGCTACACCTTC. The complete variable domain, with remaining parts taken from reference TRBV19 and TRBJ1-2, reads DGGITQSPKYLFRKEGQNVTLSCEQNLNHDAMYWYRQDPGQGLRLIYYSQIVNDFQKGDIAEGYSVSREKKESFPLTVTSAQKNPTAFYLCASRESDRGLYGYTFGSGTRLTVV.

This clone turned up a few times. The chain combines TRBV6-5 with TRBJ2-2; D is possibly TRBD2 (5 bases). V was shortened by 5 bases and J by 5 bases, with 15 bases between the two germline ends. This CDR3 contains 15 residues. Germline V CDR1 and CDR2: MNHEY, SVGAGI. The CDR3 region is CASSPYRTRTGELFF. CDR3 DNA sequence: TGTGCCAGCAGTCCATATAGGACTCGAACCGGGGAGCTGTTTTTT.

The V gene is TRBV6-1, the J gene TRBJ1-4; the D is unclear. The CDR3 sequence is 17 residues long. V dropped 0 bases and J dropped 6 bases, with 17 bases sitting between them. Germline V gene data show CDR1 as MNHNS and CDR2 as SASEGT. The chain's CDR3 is CASSEAGNGVGDEKLFF. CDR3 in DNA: TGTGCCAGCAGTGAAGCCGGTAACGGGGTAGGAGATGAAAAACTGTTTTTT.

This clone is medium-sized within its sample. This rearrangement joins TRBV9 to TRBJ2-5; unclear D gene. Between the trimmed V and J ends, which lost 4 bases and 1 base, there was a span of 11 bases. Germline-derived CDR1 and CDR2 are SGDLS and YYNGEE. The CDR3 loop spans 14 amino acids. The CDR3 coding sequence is TGTGCCAGCAGCCCCCGCCAAACCCAAGAGACCCAGTACTTC. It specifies CASSPRQTQETQYF.

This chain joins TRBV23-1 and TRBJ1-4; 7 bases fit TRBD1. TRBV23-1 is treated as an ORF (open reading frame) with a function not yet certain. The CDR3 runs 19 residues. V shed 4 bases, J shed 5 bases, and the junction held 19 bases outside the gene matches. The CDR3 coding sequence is TGCGCCAGCAGTCTATTGGATTTGGAGGGGGCAAAGGAGAATGAAAAACTGTTTTTT. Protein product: CASSLLDLEGAKENEKLFF.

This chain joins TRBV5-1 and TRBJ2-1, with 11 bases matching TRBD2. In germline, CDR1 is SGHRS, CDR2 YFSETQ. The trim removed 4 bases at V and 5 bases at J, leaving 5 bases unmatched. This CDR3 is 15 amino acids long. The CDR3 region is CASSIGTSGNNEQFF. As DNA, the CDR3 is TGCGCCAGCAGCATCGGGACTAGCGGTAACAATGAGCAGTTCTTC.

CDR3 bases: TGTGCCAGCAGTCCGTCCGGGGTCCTCTTGGCGGATGAGCAGTTCTTC. Amino acids: CASSPSGVLLADEQFF. The V call is TRBV27, the J call TRBJ2-1, with D perhaps matching TRBD2 (5 bases). Germline V gives CDR1 MNHEY, CDR2 SMNVEV (reference sequence). CDR3 length equals 16 residues. Trimming took 5 bases from V and 8 from J, leaving 22 bases between them.

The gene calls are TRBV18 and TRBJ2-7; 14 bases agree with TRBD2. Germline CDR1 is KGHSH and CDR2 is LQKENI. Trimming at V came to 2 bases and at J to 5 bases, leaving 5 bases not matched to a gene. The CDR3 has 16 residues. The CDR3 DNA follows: TGTGCCAGCTCACCATCTGGACTAGCGGGAGGCCACGAGCAGTACTTC. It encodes CASSPSGLAGGHEQYF. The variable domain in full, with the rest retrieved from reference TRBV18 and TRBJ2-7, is NAGVMQNPRHLVRRRGQEARLRCSPMKGHSHVYWYRQLPEEGLKFMVYLQKENIIDESGMPKERFSAEFPKEGPSILRIQQVVRGDSAAYFCASSPSGLAGGHEQYFGPGTRLTVT.

Here the CDR3 reads CASTNLDRNTEAFF. DNA for the CDR3: TGTGCCAGCACCAACCTGGACAGAAACACTGAAGCTTTCTTT. This chain connects TRBV4-2 to TRBJ1-1, with D perhaps TRBD1 (6 bases). The ends were cut back, 7 bases at V and 2 bases at J, with 14 bases in the middle. The CDR3 has 14 residues. Germline CDR1 LGHNA, CDR2 YNFKEQ.

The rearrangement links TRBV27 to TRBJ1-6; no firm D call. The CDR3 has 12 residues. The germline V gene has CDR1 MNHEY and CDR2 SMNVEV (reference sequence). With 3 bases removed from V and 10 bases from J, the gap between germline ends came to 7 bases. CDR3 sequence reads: CASSFWESPLHF. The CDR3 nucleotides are TGTGCCAGCAGTTTTTGGGAGTCACCCCTCCACTTT.

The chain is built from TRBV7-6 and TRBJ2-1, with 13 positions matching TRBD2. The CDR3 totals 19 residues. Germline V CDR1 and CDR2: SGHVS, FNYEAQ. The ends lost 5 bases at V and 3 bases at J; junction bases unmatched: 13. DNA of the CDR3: TGTGCCAGCAGCCCTATGGGGGGGACTAGCGGGGTGCGCTACAATGAGCAGTTCTTC. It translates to CASSPMGGTSGVRYNEQFF.

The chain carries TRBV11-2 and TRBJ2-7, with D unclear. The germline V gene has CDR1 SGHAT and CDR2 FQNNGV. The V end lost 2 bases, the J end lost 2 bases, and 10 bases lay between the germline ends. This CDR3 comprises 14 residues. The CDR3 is CASSLNRLAYEQYF. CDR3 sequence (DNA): TGTGCCAGCAGCTTAAACAGATTAGCCTACGAGCAGTACTTC. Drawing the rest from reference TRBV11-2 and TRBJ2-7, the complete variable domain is EAGVAQSPRYKIIEKRQSVAFWCNPISGHATLYWYQQILGQGPKLLIQFQNNGVVDDSQLPKDRFSAERLKGVDSTLKIQPAKLEDSAVYLCASSLNRLAYEQYFGPGTRLTVT.

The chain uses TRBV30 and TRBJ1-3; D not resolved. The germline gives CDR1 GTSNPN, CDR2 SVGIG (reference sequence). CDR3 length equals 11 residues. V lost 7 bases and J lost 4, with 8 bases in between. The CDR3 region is CALFIGNTIYF. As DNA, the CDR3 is TGTGCCTTGTTTATCGGAAACACCATATATTTT.

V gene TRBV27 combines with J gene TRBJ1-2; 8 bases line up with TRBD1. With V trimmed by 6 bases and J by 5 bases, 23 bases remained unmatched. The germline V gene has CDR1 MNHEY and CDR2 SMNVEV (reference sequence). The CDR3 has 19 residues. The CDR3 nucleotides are TGTGCCAGCAGACCAATCCCAGACTTCAGGGGGCAAGAGAGTTATGGCTACACCTTC. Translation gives CASRPIPDFRGQESYGYTF.

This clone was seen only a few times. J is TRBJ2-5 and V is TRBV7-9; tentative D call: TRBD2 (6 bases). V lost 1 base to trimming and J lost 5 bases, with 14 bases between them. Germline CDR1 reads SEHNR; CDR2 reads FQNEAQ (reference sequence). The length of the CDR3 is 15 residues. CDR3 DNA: TGTGCCAGCAGCTTAGTTGGGCTAGCGAGCGAGACCCAGTACTTC. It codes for CASSLVGLASETQYF.

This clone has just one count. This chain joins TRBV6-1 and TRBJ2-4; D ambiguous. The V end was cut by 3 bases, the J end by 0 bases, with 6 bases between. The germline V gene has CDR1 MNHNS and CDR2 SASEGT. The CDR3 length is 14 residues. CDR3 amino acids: CASSEGLAKNIQYF. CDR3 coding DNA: TGTGCCAGCAGTGAGGGTCTAGCCAAAAACATTCAGTACTTC.

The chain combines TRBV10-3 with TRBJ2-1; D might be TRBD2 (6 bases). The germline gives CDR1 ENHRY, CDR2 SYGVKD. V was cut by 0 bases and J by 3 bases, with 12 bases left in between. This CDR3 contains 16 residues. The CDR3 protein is CAISESGGGDYNEQFF. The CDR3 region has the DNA TGTGCCATCAGTGAGTCGGGCGGCGGGGACTACAATGAGCAGTTCTTC.

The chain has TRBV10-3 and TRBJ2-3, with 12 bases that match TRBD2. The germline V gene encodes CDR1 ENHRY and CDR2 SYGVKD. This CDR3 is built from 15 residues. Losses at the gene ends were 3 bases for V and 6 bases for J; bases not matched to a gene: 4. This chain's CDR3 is CAISESLAGGDTQYF. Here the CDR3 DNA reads TGTGCCATCAGTGAATCTCTAGCGGGGGGGGATACGCAGTATTTT.